Given below is one TCR beta chain in context. As yet, its antigen is unknown. Each of the donors was a healthy bone marrow donor. The source of the sample is a study of cytomegalovirus exposure and HLA in healthy donors. Overall study results and limits: HLA alleles showed associations with around 15,000 TCR beta sequences in a later analysis, at a 0.05 false discovery rate.

PCR was performed using 60 Vbeta and 13 Jbeta primers. Some clones are missing from TCRdb's copy, which holds only in-frame ones; the method was immunoSEQ multiplex PCR. This sample yields roughly 200,000 clones, of which approximately 80% are seen a single time; approximately 2.9% belongs to the top ten. This receptor was taken from a female donor in good health and CMV-seronegative. The source material was PBMCs.

CDR3 loop: CASGFPSSTGSYEQYF. CDR3 in DNA: TGTGCTAGTGGTTTTCCCTCCTCGACAGGCTCCTACGAGCAGTACTTC. V gene TRBV12-5 combines with J gene TRBJ2-7; tentatively, D is TRBD1 (6 bases). The CDR3 consists of 16 residues. Trimming left V 3 bases short and J 0 bases short, with 15 bases between. Germline V gives CDR1 LGHNT, CDR2 FRNRAP.